This entry lists 12 T cell receptor beta chains sequenced from one sample in a study of blood T cell repertoires in COVID-19. Libraries were prepared by immunoSEQ multiplex PCR; TCRdb keeps only in-frame clonotypes and omits some of them. This table holds over 200,000 clones, about 86% found once. Input material: peripheral blood. Every receptor here comes from a man aged 55-75 years who had recovered from COVID-19.

This chain connects TRBV19 to TRBJ2-7; the D gene is possibly TRBD1 (7 bases). The germline V gene encodes CDR1 LNHDA and CDR2 SQIVND (reference sequence). This CDR3 has 15 amino acids. V was clipped by 4 bases and J by 0 bases, with 13 bases between them. CDR3 residues: CASSTQGGGSYEQYF. The CDR3 bases are TGTGCCAGTAGTACGCAGGGGGGTGGCTCCTACGAGCAGTACTTC. The variable domain in full, completed from reference TRBV19 and TRBJ2-7, reads DGGITQSPKYLFRKEGQNVTLSCEQNLNHDAMYWYRQDPGQGLRLIYYSQIVNDFQKGDIAEGYSVSREKKESFPLTVTSAQKNPTAFYLCASSTQGGGSYEQYFGPGTRLTVT.

This sequence joins TRBV7-8 and TRBJ1-5; 7 bases match TRBD1. The CDR3 length is 16 residues. Germline CDR1 and CDR2: SGHVS and FQNEAQ. Trimming at V came to 5 bases and at J to 0 bases, leaving 7 bases not matched to a gene. CDR3 sequence: CASSVTGANSNQPQHF. For the CDR3, the DNA is TGTGCCAGCAGCGTTACAGGGGCCAATAGCAATCAGCCCCAGCATTTT.

The chain combines TRBV30 with TRBJ2-7, with 7 bases that match TRBD1. CDR1 and CDR2 from the germline V gene are GTSNPN and SVGIG (reference sequence). The CDR3 extends over 15 amino acids. The J segment lost 0 bases and the V segment lost 2 bases, leaving 7 bases of the junction unmatched. The CDR3 loop reads CAWSNRGRSSYEQYF. CDR3 coding DNA: TGTGCCTGGAGTAACAGGGGAAGGAGCTCCTACGAGCAGTACTTC.

This clone was counted a single time. This chain connects TRBV5-1 to TRBJ1-1; D gene unclear. The length of the CDR3 is 13 residues. CDR1 is SGHRS, CDR2 YFSETQ, per germline. Trimming stripped 5 bases from V and 1 base from J, with 9 bases between. In DNA, the CDR3 is TGCGCCAGCAGTGAGACACCGAACACTGAAGCTTTCTTT. Protein: CASSETPNTEAFF.

The sample holds a few counts of this clone. The gene calls are TRBV7-3 and TRBJ1-6; TRBD1 might be the D (6 bases). V was trimmed by 2 bases and J by 7 bases, leaving 9 bases between them. Looked up from germline, CDR1 is SGHTA and CDR2 is FQGTGA. The CDR3 contains 14 residues. The CDR3 sequence: CASSLGTTNSPLHF. Here the CDR3 DNA reads TGTGCCAGCAGCTTAGGGACAACGAATTCACCCCTCCACTTT.

The chain is built from TRBV29-1 and TRBJ1-2; D is ambiguous. The CDR3 runs 13 residues. Trimming stripped 3 bases from V and 5 bases from J, with 13 bases between. The germline CDR1 and CDR2 sequences are SQVTM and ANQGSEA. The CDR3 DNA is TGCAGCGTTGACGGGGAGTCACTATATGGCTACACCTTC. Amino acids: CSVDGESLYGYTF.

This clone was detected once. Other DNA sequences in this specimen translate into the identical CDR3. J is TRBJ2-7 and V is TRBV18; 7 bases match TRBD1. CDR1 and CDR2 from the germline V gene are KGHSH and LQKENI. J was trimmed by 0 bases and V by 6 bases; bases with no gene match: 5. This CDR3 comprises 14 residues. The CDR3 coding sequence is TGTGCCAGCTCCCCCGGGACAGTCTCCTACGAGCAGTACTTC. This encodes CASSPGTVSYEQYF.

This clone was seen only once. The chain is built from TRBV5-1 and TRBJ1-6; D remains unclear. From germline, CDR1 is SGHRS and CDR2 YFSETQ. This CDR3 contains 15 residues. The V end lost 6 bases, the J end lost 6 bases, and 16 bases lay between the germline ends. The CDR3 reads CASTRGRGANSPLHF. The CDR3 DNA is TGCGCCAGCACCCGTGGCCGGGGAGCTAATTCACCCCTCCACTTT.

The chain couples TRBV4-3 to TRBJ1-2, with D hard to call. The germline V gene encodes CDR1 LGHNA and CDR2 YSLEER. V was trimmed by 8 bases and J by 5 bases, leaving 9 bases between them. There are 11 residues in the CDR3. In nucleotides, the CDR3 is TGCGCCAGCCTGGGCTCGTATGGCTACACCTTC. Its translation is CASLGSYGYTF.

The chain couples TRBV27 to TRBJ2-2; no clear D gene. This CDR3 contains 14 residues. The germline CDR1 and CDR2 sequences are MNHEY and SMNVEV (reference sequence). V dropped 5 bases and J dropped 0 bases, with 7 bases sitting between them. Here the CDR3 DNA reads TGTGCCAGCAGTATAACTTCGAACACCGGGGAGCTGTTTTTT. As protein: CASSITSNTGELFF.

A word on this clone: At one of its ends the junction is not consistent with the germline gene, which may arise from a read error. Here the CDR3 DNA reads TGTGCCAGCAGTGAAGTCTACGGGCAGTACTTC. Translation: CASSEVYGQYF. The chain uses TRBV6-1 and TRBJ2-7; D ambiguous. Germline loops: CDR1 MNHNS, CDR2 SASEGT. CDR3 length: 11 amino acids.

This chain connects TRBV6-2 or TRBV6-3 to TRBJ2-3, with 15 bases that match TRBD2. The CDR3 sequence is 18 residues long. Germline CDR1 reads MNHEY; CDR2 reads SVGEGT. Trimming removed 2 bases from V and 3 bases from J; junction bases left unmatched: 6. CDR3 protein: CASSYRGTSGRRTDTQYF. CDR3 DNA sequence: TGTGCCAGCAGTTACCGAGGGACTAGCGGGAGGAGGACAGATACGCAGTATTTT.